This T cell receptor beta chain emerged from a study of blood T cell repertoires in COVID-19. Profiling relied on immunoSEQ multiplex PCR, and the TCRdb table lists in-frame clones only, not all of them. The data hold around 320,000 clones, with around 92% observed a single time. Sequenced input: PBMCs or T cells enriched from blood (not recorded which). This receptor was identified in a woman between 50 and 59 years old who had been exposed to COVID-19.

CDR3 loop: CASSQGRGVTDTQYF. For the CDR3, the DNA is TGTGCCAGCAGCCAAGGGCGGGGGGTCACAGATACGCAGTATTTT. The rearrangement uses TRBV14 and TRBJ2-3, with 8 bases lining up with TRBD2. Germline V gene sequence: CDR1 SGHDN, CDR2 FVKESK. This CDR3 is 15 amino acids long. V lost 1 base, J lost 2 bases, and 2 bases stayed unmatched.